This T cell receptor beta chain was recorded in a study of PD-L1 blockade in urothelial cancer. As for the study in general: Prior regimens of chemotherapy numbered 0 to 3 per patient. The median number of T cells present in blood samples was some 140,000.

The CDR3 totals 15 residues. CDR1 and CDR2 (germline): SGHRS, YFSETQ. J gave up 2 bases and V 3 bases, and 6 bases lay outside the gene matches. Assay used: immunoSEQ multiplex PCR; TCRdb lists only in-frame clones, some missing. The sample lists 40,000 or so clones; 70% to 90% were seen once. Described time point: peripheral blood 6 weeks after treatment start. The receptor's source is a man between 60 and 70 years old with urothelial cancer. The V gene is TRBV5-1, the J gene TRBJ1-1, with TRBD1 matching over 8 bases. The sample in question was PBMCs, obtained around atezolizumab (anti-PD-L1) treatment. The CDR3 loop is CASSSRGQGNTEAFF. CDR3 DNA: TGCGCCAGCAGCTCAAGAGGACAGGGTAACACTGAAGCTTTCTTT.